The T cell receptor beta chain under discussion was sequenced for a study of shared clonotypes between healthy human individuals. In its sample, this clone was seen once. Antigen: not known. The assay was carried out at the deep level. 200 to 250 ng DNA, around 30,000 T cell genomes, went into each sorted-subset replicate PCR. This table comes from immunoSEQ multiplex PCR, and its TCRdb copy is limited to in-frame clones, with some not included. The sample carries some 2,100,000 clones, more than 85% recorded once. From germline, CDR1 is SGDLS and CDR2 YYNGEE. Deletions cut 4 bases from V and 5 bases from J, with 10 bases between. The CDR3 covers 12 residues. CD45RO negativity and positive selection for CCR7 defined naive CD8 cells, a population that excluded terminally differentiated effector memory CD45RA+ cells. Study-level results: Depth was large, yet rarefaction showed that sorted-subset sequencing was incomplete. Clonotypes which were not shared had lower generation probabilities than clonotypes that all four donors shared.

The sequencing sample was made of naive CD8+ T cells from PBMCs. The sequence came from a man between 18 and 35 years old in good health. Some clones in this sample may be carry-over from other donors' samples. The rearrangement uses TRBV9 and TRBJ2-7; no definite D call. The CDR3 loop is CASSPRFHEQYF. The CDR3 coding sequence is TGTGCCAGCAGCCCTCGTTTCCACGAGCAGTACTTC.